The subject of this entry is one T cell receptor beta chain. Libraries were prepared by immunoSEQ multiplex PCR; TCRdb keeps only in-frame clonotypes and omits some of them. Here the sample spans over 200,000 clones, 70% to 90% being singletons. The sample comes from a study of blood T cell repertoires in COVID-19. Study details: Sources were T cells, B-cell-depleted T cells, or PBMCs; the material itself was cDNA or gDNA.

This CDR3 has 16 amino acids. The V gene's germline CDR1 is SGHRS and CDR2 YFSETQ. V trimming: 1 base; J trimming: 1 base; junction bases outside the gene matches: 0. Sequenced material: peripheral blood. The gene calls are TRBV5-1 and TRBJ2-2; 11 bases line up with TRBD2. The TCR originated in a woman in her thirties or forties with acute or convalescent COVID-19. The CDR3 reads CASSLLAGGNTGELFF. The DNA of the CDR3 is TGCGCCAGCAGCTTGCTAGCGGGGGGGAACACCGGGGAGCTGTTTTTT.